The T cell receptor (beta chain) described here comes from a study of quantifying T cell responses using KT2 cells. Across the study: cDNA was made from DNase-treated RNA using alpha and beta constant primers. Under optimum conditions, T4 ligation efficiency was estimated at more than 8%.

This clonotype came up a few times. An oligo carrying a UMI was ligated to the cDNA 3' end. The first PCR ran approximately 4 cycles with an equimolar RC1.1 and RC1.2 beta primer mix. TCRdb re-called the UMI-ligation and nested PCR reads through MiXCR, storing one row per CDR3 protein. The sample shows over 40,000 distinct CDR3 sequences, roughly 12% of them seen only once. Source material: PBMCs spiked with cells of the T cell clone KT2. This clonotype was sampled from a human donor.

DNA of the CDR3: TGTGCCAGCAGCCTCTATACCTCATCGGAGACCCAGTACTTC. Protein product: CASSLYTSSETQYF. V usage is TRBV3-1 and J usage is TRBJ2-5; no clear D. Trimming shortened V by 4 bases and J by 5 bases, and 14 bases separated the two germline ends. The CDR3 is 14 amino acids. Germline lookup yields CDR1 LGHDT and CDR2 YNNKEL (reference sequence).